This TCR beta chain was obtained from a study of blood T cell repertoires in COVID-19. About the study: The samples span acute and convalescent COVID-19 from the United States, Italy and Spain.

Trimming cost V 5 bases and J 4 bases; bases outside gene matches: 9. The CDR3 length is 15 residues. Germline loops: CDR1 SGHTA, CDR2 FQGNSA. In the authors' methods: Quantification of nucleated cells was approximated via reference gene primer amplification. Method: immunoSEQ multiplex PCR; TCRdb's copy keeps in-frame clones and lacks some. That table gives V, J and clone size, and the DNA gave D and trimming. Of 70,000 to 95,000 clones listed, nearly 90% were seen once; the top ten hold about 6.7%. The source of this sequence is a man aged 65 to 85 with acute or convalescent COVID-19. Sequencing input: peripheral blood. This sequence joins TRBV7-2 and TRBJ2-7, with TRBD1 matching 9 bases. The CDR3 DNA reads as TGTGCCAGCAGCCCATACGGGACAGGGTCATACGAGCAGTACTTC. Its protein is CASSPYGTGSYEQYF.